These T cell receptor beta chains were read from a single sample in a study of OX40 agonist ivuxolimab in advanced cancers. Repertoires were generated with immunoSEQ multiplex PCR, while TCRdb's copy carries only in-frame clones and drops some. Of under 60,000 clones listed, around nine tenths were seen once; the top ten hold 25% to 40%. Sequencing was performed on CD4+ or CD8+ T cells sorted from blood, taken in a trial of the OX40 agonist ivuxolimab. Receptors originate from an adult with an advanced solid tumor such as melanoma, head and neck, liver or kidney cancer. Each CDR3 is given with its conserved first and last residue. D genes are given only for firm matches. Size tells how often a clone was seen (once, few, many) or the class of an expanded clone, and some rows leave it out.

CASSFWGQQHSYEQYF	TGTGCCAGCAGCTTCTGGGGCCAGCAGCACTCCTACGAGCAGTACTTC	TRBJ2-7	-	-	TRBV7-9
CASSPRSGEPQHF	TGTGCCAGCAGCCCCCGTTCGGGTGAGCCCCAGCATTTT	TRBJ1-5	-	-	TRBV7-3
CAWSVGSGPRNEQFF	TGTGCCTGGAGTGTAGGTAGCGGGCCTCGAAATGAGCAGTTCTTC	TRBJ2-1	TRBD2	-	TRBV30
CASRAWGGVVETQYF	TGTGCCAGCAGGGCGTGGGGGGGAGTAGTAGAGACCCAGTACTTC	TRBJ2-5	TRBD2	-	TRBV5-6
CASSSGTEPYNEQFF	TGTGCCAGCAGTTCCGGGACAGAACCCTACAATGAGCAGTTCTTC	TRBJ2-1	TRBD1	-	TRBV27
CATSRDSYSSYEQYF	TGTGCCACCAGCAGAGATAGCTACAGCTCCTACGAGCAGTACTTC	TRBJ2-7	-	-	TRBV15
CAWEGPRAYEQYF	TGTGCCTGGGAAGGGCCTAGGGCCTACGAGCAGTACTTC	TRBJ2-7	-	once	TRBV30
CASSFEVGSYEQYF	TGTGCCAGCAGTTTTGAGGTGGGGTCCTACGAGCAGTACTTC	TRBJ2-7	-	-	TRBV27
CASSPDSGGTLQDTQYF	TGTGCTAGCAGCCCGGATAGCGGGGGGACACTACAGGATACGCAGTATTTT	TRBJ2-3	TRBD2	-	TRBV7-7
CASSPRDRVNTGELFF	TGTGCCAGCAGCCCGAGGGACAGGGTGAACACCGGGGAGCTGTTTTTT	TRBJ2-2	TRBD1	-	TRBV11-3
CASSTRGTGELFF	TGTGCCAGTAGTACCCGGGGGACCGGGGAGCTGTTTTTT	TRBJ2-2	-	-	TRBV19
CSVEVKGSGDTQYF	TGCAGCGTTGAAGTTAAGGGGTCCGGAGATACGCAGTATTTT	TRBJ2-3	-	-	TRBV29-1
CASTLTPGLAVEQFF	TGTGCCAGCACCTTAACTCCGGGACTAGCGGTAGAGCAGTTCTTC	TRBJ2-1	TRBD2	-	TRBV27
CASSEGYQETQYF	TGTGCCAGCAGTGAAGGGTACCAAGAGACCCAGTACTTC	TRBJ2-5	-	-	TRBV6-1
CASSLIGDTDTQYF	TGTGCCAGCAGCTTAATAGGCGACACAGATACGCAGTATTTT	TRBJ2-3	-	-	TRBV11-1
CASSIWSSYNEQFF	TGTGCCAGTAGTATCTGGAGCTCCTACAATGAGCAGTTCTTC	TRBJ2-1	-	-	TRBV19
CASSARRLETMDTQYF	TGTGCCAGCAGCGCCCGACGGCTTGAAACAATGGATACGCAGTATTTT	TRBJ2-3	-	-	TRBV5-6
CASSEGQGTYEQYF	TGTGCCAGCAGTGAAGGGCAGGGAACGTACGAGCAGTACTTC	TRBJ2-7	-	-	TRBV2
CASSPSGTYNEQFF	TGTGCCAGCTCACCTAGCGGGACCTACAATGAGCAGTTCTTC	TRBJ2-1	TRBD2	large	TRBV18
CASSQVGVRGQYF	TGTGCCAGCAGCCAAGTCGGAGTCCGCGGGCAGTACTTC	TRBJ2-7	-	-	TRBV14
CASSQHYGYTF	TGTGCCAGCAGCCAACACTATGGCTACACCTTC	TRBJ1-2	-	-	TRBV16
CASSWDRGPGNTIYF	TGCGCCAGCAGCTGGGACAGGGGGCCTGGAAACACCATATATTTT	TRBJ1-3	TRBD1	-	TRBV5-1
CASSLYNNEQFF	TGTGCCAGCAGCTTGTATAACAATGAGCAGTTCTTC	TRBJ2-1	-	-	TRBV5-4
CASSPGGREQYF	TGTGCCAGCAGCCCAGGGGGTCGCGAGCAGTACTTC	TRBJ2-7	TRBD1	-	TRBV7-9